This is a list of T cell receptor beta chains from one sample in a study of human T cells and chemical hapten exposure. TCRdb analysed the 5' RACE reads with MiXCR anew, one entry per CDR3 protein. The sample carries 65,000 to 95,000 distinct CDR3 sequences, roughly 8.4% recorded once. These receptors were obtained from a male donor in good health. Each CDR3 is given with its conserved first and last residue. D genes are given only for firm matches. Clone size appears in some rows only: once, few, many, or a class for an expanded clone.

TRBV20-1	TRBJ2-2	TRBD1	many	TGCAGTGCTAGAGCGGGACAGCCTGGGCCGGGGGAGCTGTTTTTT	CSARAGQPGPGELFF
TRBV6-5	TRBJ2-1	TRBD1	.	TGTGCCAGCAGTTACGCAGGGGGCTCCTACAATGAGCAGTTCTTC	CASSYAGGSYNEQFF
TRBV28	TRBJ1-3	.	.	TGTGCCAGCAGTCCGCCTTGGCTCCCAGGGAGCTCTGGAAACACCATATATTTT	CASSPPWLPGSSGNTIYF
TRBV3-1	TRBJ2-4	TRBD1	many	TGTGCCAGCAGCCACCGGGACAGGGGGGGGTATGATTTCAAAAACATTCAGTACTTC	CASSHRDRGGYDFKNIQYF
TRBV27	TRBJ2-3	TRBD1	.	TGTGCCAGCAGTTTCTCAACAGGGGTAAGGACAGATACGCAGTATTTT	CASSFSTGVRTDTQYF
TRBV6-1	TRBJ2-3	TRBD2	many	TGTGCCAGCAGTTCCTCACCGGGACTAGCGGGGAACACAGATACGCAGTATTTT	CASSSSPGLAGNTDTQYF
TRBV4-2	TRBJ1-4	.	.	TGTGCCAGCAGCCCAACGTACAGGGTTGGTGTTTATGAAAAACTGTTTTTT	CASSPTYRVGVYEKLFF
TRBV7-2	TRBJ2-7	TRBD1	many	TGTGCCAGCAGCTCCAGGGGGTCCTACGAGCAGTACTTC	CASSSRGSYEQYF
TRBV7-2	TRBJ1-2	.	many	TGTGCCAGCACCCCAGACGGCAGGGACTATGGCTACACCTTC	CASTPDGRDYGYTF
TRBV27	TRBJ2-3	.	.	TGTGCCAGCAGTTCCGGTTTTGGTGGCAGGGAGTATTCAGATACGCAGTATTTT	CASSSGFGGREYSDTQYF
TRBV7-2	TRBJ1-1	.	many	TGTGCCAGCAGCCAGAGAGGTGGCCGTAACTCTGAAGCTTTCTTT	CASSQRGGRNSEAFF
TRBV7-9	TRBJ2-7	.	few	TGTGCCAGCAGCTTAGGGGTAAGGGGCTACTACGAGCAGTACTTC	CASSLGVRGYYEQYF
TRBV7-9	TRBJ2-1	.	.	TGTGCCAGCAGCCCCCTCCAGAATGAGCAGTTCTTC	CASSPLQNEQFF
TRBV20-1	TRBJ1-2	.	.	TGCAGTGCTAGAGCCCCCGGAACCCCTGCGGAGTATGGCTACACCTTC	CSARAPGTPAEYGYTF
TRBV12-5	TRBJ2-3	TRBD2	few	TGTGCTAGTGGTACTTCGACTAGCGGGGGCCCTACCAGCACAGATACGCAGTATTTT	CASGTSTSGGPTSTDTQYF
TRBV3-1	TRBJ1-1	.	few	TGTGCCAGCAGTCGACAGGACATGAACACTGAAGCTTTCTTT	CASSRQDMNTEAFF
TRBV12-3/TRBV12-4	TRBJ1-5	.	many	TGTGCCAGCAGTTTGGTGGCAGGTGATCAGCCCCAGCATTTT	CASSLVAGDQPQHF
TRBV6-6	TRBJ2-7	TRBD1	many	TGTGCCAGCAGTCCCGGACAGGGTGTAGCCGAGCAGTACTTC	CASSPGQGVAEQYF
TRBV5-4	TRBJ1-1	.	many	TGTGCCAGCAGCTCGACTCTTAGGCCAGTGAACACTGAAGCTTTCTTT	CASSSTLRPVNTEAFF
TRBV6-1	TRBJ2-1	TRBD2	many	TGTGCCAGCAGTCCCTCTAGGCCCTTACTAGCGGGAGGGTACAATGAGCAGTTCTTC	CASSPSRPLLAGGYNEQFF
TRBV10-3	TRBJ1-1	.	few	TGTGCCATCAGTGAGTTAGCTGGGAACACTGAAGCTTTCTTT	CAISELAGNTEAFF
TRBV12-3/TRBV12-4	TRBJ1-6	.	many	TGTGCCAGCAGTTTAGGGGGGACCGTGGGCTCACCCCTCCACTTT	CASSLGGTVGSPLHF
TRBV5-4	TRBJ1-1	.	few	TGTGCCAGCAGCTTGAAGACGGCTGGGGGTGAAGCTTTCTTT	CASSLKTAGGEAFF
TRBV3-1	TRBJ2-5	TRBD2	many	TGTGCCAGCAGCCAGAACGCCGGACTAGCGGGGCGGGAGACCCAGTACTTC	CASSQNAGLAGRETQYF